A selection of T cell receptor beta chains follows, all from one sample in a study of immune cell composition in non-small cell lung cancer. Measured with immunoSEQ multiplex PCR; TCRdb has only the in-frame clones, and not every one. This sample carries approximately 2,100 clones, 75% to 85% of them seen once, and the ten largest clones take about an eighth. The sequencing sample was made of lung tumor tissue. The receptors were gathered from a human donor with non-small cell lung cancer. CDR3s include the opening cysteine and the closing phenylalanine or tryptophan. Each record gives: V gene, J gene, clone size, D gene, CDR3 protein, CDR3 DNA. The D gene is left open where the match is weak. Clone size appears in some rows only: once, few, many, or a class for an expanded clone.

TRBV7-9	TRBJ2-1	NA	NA	CATPLIGGINNEQFF	TGTGCCACCCCCCTTATCGGGGGTATTAACAATGAGCAGTTCTTC
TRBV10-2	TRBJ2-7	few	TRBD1	CASISDRGSYEQYF	TGCGCCAGCATTTCGGACAGGGGCTCCTACGAGCAGTACTTC
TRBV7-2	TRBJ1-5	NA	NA	CASSLTPGEFQPQHF	TGTGCCAGCAGTTTGACCCCGGGGGAATTTCAGCCCCAGCATTTT
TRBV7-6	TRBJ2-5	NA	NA	CASRRLTGTQETQYF	TGTGCCAGCAGACGACTGACAGGCACCCAAGAGACCCAGTACTTC
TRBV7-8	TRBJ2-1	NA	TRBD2	CASSPGLAGDNEQFF	TGTGCCAGCAGCCCGGGACTAGCGGGGGACAATGAGCAGTTCTTC
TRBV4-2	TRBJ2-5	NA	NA	CASSQDYRGETQYF	TGTGCCAGCAGCCAAGATTATCGGGGGGAGACCCAGTACTTC
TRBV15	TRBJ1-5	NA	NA	CATSRGQGGPNQPQHF	TGTGCCACCAGCAGAGGCCAGGGAGGTCCCAATCAGCCCCAGCATTTT
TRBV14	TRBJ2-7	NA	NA	CASSQGPRSYEQYF	TGTGCCAGCAGCCAAGGCCCGAGGTCCTACGAGCAGTACTTC
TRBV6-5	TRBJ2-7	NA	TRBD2	CASSYGRGGQDEQYF	TGTGCCAGCAGTTACGGTCGCGGGGGGCAAGACGAGCAGTACTTC
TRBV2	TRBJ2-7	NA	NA	CASNTGFTAYEQYF	TGTGCCAGCAACACAGGTTTTACTGCCTACGAGCAGTACTTC
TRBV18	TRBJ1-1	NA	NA	CASSTRRKENTEAFF	TGTGCCAGCTCAACTCGGAGGAAGGAGAACACTGAAGCTTTCTTT
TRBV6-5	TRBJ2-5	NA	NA	CASSAGGSQETQYF	TGTGCCAGCAGTGCCGGGGGTTCCCAAGAGACCCAGTACTTC
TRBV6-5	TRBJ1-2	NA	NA	CASRQGHYGYTF	TGTGCCAGCAGGCAGGGTCACTATGGCTACACCTTC
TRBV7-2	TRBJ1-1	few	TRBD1	CASLRDRNTEAFF	TGTGCCAGCCTCCGGGACAGGAACACTGAAGCTTTCTTT
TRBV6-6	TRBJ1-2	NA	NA	CASSYSQGNYGYTF	TGTGCCAGCAGTTACTCCCAGGGGAACTATGGCTACACCTTC
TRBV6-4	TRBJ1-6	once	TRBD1	CASSEGTADNSPLHF	TGTGCCAGCAGTGAAGGGACAGCTGATAATTCACCCCTCCACTTT
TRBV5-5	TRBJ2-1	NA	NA	CASSLGGGEGYEQFF	TGTGCCAGCAGCTTGGGCGGGGGCGAAGGGTATGAGCAGTTCTTC
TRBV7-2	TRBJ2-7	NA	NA	CASSSRRGSGDYEQYF	TGTGCCAGCAGCTCCCGCAGGGGTAGTGGTGACTACGAGCAGTACTTC
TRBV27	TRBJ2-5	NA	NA	CASSLGLEETQYF	TGTGCCAGCAGTCTCGGACTGGAAGAGACCCAGTACTTC
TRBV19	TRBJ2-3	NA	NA	CASSPQGHTDTQYF	TGTGCCAGTAGTCCCCAGGGCCACACAGATACGCAGTATTTT
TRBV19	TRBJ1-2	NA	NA	CASSMQDYGYTF	TGTGCCAGTAGTATGCAGGACTATGGCTACACCTTC
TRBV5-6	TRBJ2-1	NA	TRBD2	CASSSPGLAGSEQFF	TGTGCCAGCAGCTCTCCGGGACTAGCGGGGTCTGAGCAGTTCTTC
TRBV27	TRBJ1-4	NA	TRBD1	CASSQTGGFEKLFF	TGTGCCAGCAGCCAGACAGGGGGCTTTGAAAAACTGTTTTTT
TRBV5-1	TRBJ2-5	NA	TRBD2	CASGLAPGLAGGPETQYF	TGCGCCAGCGGCTTGGCTCCCGGACTAGCGGGAGGGCCTGAGACCCAGTACTTC
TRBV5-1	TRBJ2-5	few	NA	CASRQQETQYF	TGCGCCAGCAGACAGCAAGAGACCCAGTACTTC
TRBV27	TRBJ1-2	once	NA	CASSLSLGRTLYGYTF	TGTGCCAGCAGTTTATCCCTGGGGAGGACCCTCTATGGCTACACCTTC
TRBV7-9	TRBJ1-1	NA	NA	CASSFQGSTEAFF	TGTGCCAGCAGTTTTCAGGGGAGCACTGAAGCTTTCTTT
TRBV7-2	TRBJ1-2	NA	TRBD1	CASSETGTGAPNYGYTF	TGTGCCAGCAGCGAAACCGGGACAGGGGCCCCTAACTATGGCTACACCTTC
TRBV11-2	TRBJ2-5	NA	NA	CASSFAASEAGETQYF	TGTGCCAGCAGCTTCGCCGCTAGCGAGGCTGGGGAGACCCAGTACTTC
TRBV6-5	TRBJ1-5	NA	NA	CASMPLQGPVQPQHF	TGTGCCAGCATGCCCTTGCAGGGTCCTGTTCAGCCCCAGCATTTT
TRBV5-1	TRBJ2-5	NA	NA	CASSLAGSIRGETQYF	TGCGCCAGCAGCTTGGCCGGTTCCATAAGGGGAGAGACCCAGTACTTC
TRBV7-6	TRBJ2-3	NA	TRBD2	CASSSSGGGIDTQYF	TGTGCCAGCAGCTCTAGCGGGGGAGGTATAGATACGCAGTATTTT
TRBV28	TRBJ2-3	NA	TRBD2	CASSFVAGTDTQYF	TGTGCCAGCAGTTTTGTAGCGGGAACAGATACGCAGTATTTT
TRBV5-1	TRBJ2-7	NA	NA	CASSLNGPLLGQYF	TGCGCCAGCAGCTTGAATGGGCCTCTCCTCGGGCAGTACTTC
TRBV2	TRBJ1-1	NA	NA	CASSDQGGTEAFF	TGTGCCAGCAGTGACCAGGGAGGGACTGAAGCTTTCTTT